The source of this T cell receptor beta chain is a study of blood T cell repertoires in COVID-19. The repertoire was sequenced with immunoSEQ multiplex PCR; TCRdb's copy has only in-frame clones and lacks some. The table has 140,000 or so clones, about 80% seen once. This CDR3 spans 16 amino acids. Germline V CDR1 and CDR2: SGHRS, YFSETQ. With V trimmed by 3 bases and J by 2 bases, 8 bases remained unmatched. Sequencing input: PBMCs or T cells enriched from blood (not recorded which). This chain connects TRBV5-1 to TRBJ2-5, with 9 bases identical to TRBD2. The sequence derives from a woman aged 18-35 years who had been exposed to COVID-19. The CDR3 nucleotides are TGCGCCAGCAGCTCGGGGGGCGGGAGGGTACAAGAGACCCAGTACTTC. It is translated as CASSSGGGRVQETQYF.